Below are 11 T cell receptor beta chains sequenced from a single sample in a study of CD8 T cells in ankylosing spondylitis. Study-wide results and limits: Typical of ankylosing spondylitis blood, it appeared, was a TCR beta motif of eight highly homologous variants.

Antigen specificity for these receptors is unknown. MiXCR was run by TCRdb on the 5' RACE reads, yielding one entry per CDR3 protein. The table lists over 700,000 distinct CDR3 sequences, roughly 20% of them singletons, with under 20% in the top ten. Sequenced input: blood, either unsorted or a sorted T cell fraction (not recorded which). Every receptor here comes from a male donor with ankylosing spondylitis.

The sample holds a few counts of this clonotype. V gene TRBV5-4 combines with J gene TRBJ2-2; the match to TRBD2 covers 7 bases. The CDR3 contains 16 residues. Germline CDR1 reads SGHNT; CDR2 reads YYREEE (reference sequence). J lost 2 bases, V lost 6 bases, and 10 bases had no gene match. The CDR3 sequence is CASTSESSGNTGELFF. The CDR3 DNA reads as TGTGCCAGCACCTCTGAGTCTAGCGGTAACACCGGGGAGCTGTTTTTT. The whole variable domain, filled in from reference TRBV5-4 and TRBJ2-2, reads ETGVTQSPTHLIKTRGQQVTLRCSSQSGHNTVSWYQQALGQGPQFIFQYYREEENGRGNFPPRFSGLQFPNYSSELNVNALELDDSALYLCASTSESSGNTGELFFGEGSRLTVL.

The table lists this clonotype with a few counts. J is TRBJ2-3 and V is TRBV28, with a possible D match to TRBD2 (5 bases). CDR1 is MDHEN, CDR2 SYDVKM, per germline. The CDR3 extends over 17 amino acids. Trimming removed 3 bases from V and 0 bases from J, with 16 bases in between. The CDR3 nucleotides read TGTGCCAGCAGTTTGAGAGGACTCACAATAAGCACAGATACGCAGTATTTT. Protein sequence: CASSLRGLTISTDTQYF.

The chain carries TRBV12-3 or TRBV12-4 and TRBJ1-1; D unclear. This CDR3 has 17 amino acids. The V end lost 3 bases, the J end lost 2 bases, and 19 bases lay between the germline ends. The CDR3: CASSFNYLSGLNTEAFF. CDR3 in DNA: TGTGCCAGCAGTTTCAATTACTTATCTGGGTTAAACACTGAAGCTTTCTTT.

This clonotype was counted between two and nine times. The chain combines TRBV6-1 with TRBJ2-7; TRBD1 matches at 12 bases. This CDR3 is 16 amino acids long. The V and J ends lost 5 bases and 5 bases, in that order; junction bases with no gene match: 10. Germline V gene data show CDR1 as MNHNS and CDR2 as SASEGT. CDR3 coding DNA: TGTGCCAGCAGTAGGCTCGGGACAGGGGGCTTAAACGAGCAGTACTTC. Amino acids: CASSRLGTGGLNEQYF.

The rearrangement joins TRBV27 to TRBJ1-6, with D unclear. Deletions cut 3 bases from V and 9 bases from J, with 15 bases between. The CDR3 runs to 15 residues. Germline CDR1 reads MNHEY; CDR2 reads SMNVEV (reference sequence). The DNA of the CDR3 is TGTGCCAGCAGTTTGTCTTCAAGTCGCGGTTCACCCCTCCACTTT. Translation gives CASSLSSSRGSPLHF.

This clonotype was observed a few times. The chain couples TRBV20-1 to TRBJ1-2, with 9 bases aligning to TRBD1. The CDR3 extends over 13 amino acids. Looked up from germline, CDR1 is DFQATT and CDR2 is SNEGSKA (reference sequence). V lost 3 bases, J lost 8 bases, and 7 bases stayed unmatched. The CDR3 sequence: CSARGDRAYGYTF. CDR3 sequence (DNA): TGCAGTGCTAGGGGGGACAGGGCTTACGGCTACACCTTC.

This clonotype was seen ten or more times. The rearrangement links TRBV12-3 or TRBV12-4 to TRBJ2-7, with 11 bases matching TRBD2. There are 15 residues in the CDR3. Trimming cost V 6 bases and J 3 bases; bases outside gene matches: 7. DNA of the CDR3: TGTGCCAGCAGGGAAGGACTAGCGGGCTTCTACGAGCAGTACTTC. Translation gives CASREGLAGFYEQYF.

This clonotype was detected only a few times. The rearrangement links TRBV20-1 to TRBJ2-3; D uncertain. Deletions cut 1 base from V and 4 bases from J, with 12 bases between. CDR1 and CDR2 (germline): DFQATT, SNEGSKA (reference sequence). The CDR3 extends over 14 amino acids. CDR3 nucleotides: TGCAGTGCTAGAGCATTGCCCCGATCAGATACGCAGTATTTT. Encoded protein: CSARALPRSDTQYF.

This clonotype was recorded many times. This rearrangement joins TRBV5-4 to TRBJ2-3, with TRBD1 matching over 9 bases. The CDR3 runs to 14 residues. Germline V gene lookup returns CDR1 SGHNT and CDR2 YYREEE (reference sequence). J lost 5 bases, V lost 4 bases, and 5 bases had no gene match. The CDR3 DNA reads TGTGCCAGCAGCCAAAGACAGGGGGGAGATACGCAGTATTTT. Protein sequence: CASSQRQGGDTQYF. Together with reference TRBV5-4 and TRBJ2-3, the CDR3 gives the full variable domain: ETGVTQSPTHLIKTRGQQVTLRCSSQSGHNTVSWYQQALGQGPQFIFQYYREEENGRGNFPPRFSGLQFPNYSSELNVNALELDDSALYLCASSQRQGGDTQYFGPGTRLTVL.

The chain employs TRBV10-3 and TRBJ2-1, with D possibly TRBD2 on 6 matching bases. The CDR3 has 14 amino acids. The germline gives CDR1 ENHRY, CDR2 SYGVKD. The ends were cut back, 3 bases at V and 9 bases at J, with 15 bases in the middle. The chain's CDR3 is CAISDSGVKGEQFF. The CDR3, as DNA: TGTGCCATCAGTGACTCGGGGGTAAAGGGTGAGCAGTTCTTC.

This clonotype has only a few counts. V is TRBV12-3 or TRBV12-4 and J is TRBJ1-2, with 7 positions matching TRBD1. The V and J ends lost 0 bases and 8 bases, in that order; junction bases with no gene match: 3. CDR3 length: 13 amino acids. The CDR3 is CASSLADRPGYTF. Here the CDR3 DNA reads TGTGCCAGCAGTTTAGCGGACAGGCCAGGCTACACCTTC.